Given below is one TCR beta chain in context. Its antigen remains unidentified. This sample is drawn from a study of OX40 agonist ivuxolimab in advanced cancers. Looking at the study overall: Anti-PD-1, anti-PD-L1 or anti-CTLA-4 therapy given earlier was allowed, and approximately 40% had some. Study-level points and caveats: Blood T cells, both CD4+ and CD8+, expanded clonally by week 6 at 0.1 to 3.0 mg/kg. Several nonresponders also turned out to have low normalized T-cell clonal expansion.

Produced via immunoSEQ multiplex PCR; TCRdb's table is partial and in-frame only. The sample contains about 89,000 clones, about 88% of which appear only once. The V end lost 6 bases, the J end lost 8 bases, and 21 bases lay between the germline ends. The CDR3 totals 15 residues. Germline V gene sequence: CDR1 SEHNR, CDR2 FQNEAQ (reference sequence). The gene calls are TRBV7-9 and TRBJ2-3; D gene ambiguous. The source was CD4+ or CD8+ T cells sorted from blood, collected in a trial of the OX40 agonist ivuxolimab. The TCR sequence derives from an adult with an advanced solid tumor such as melanoma, head and neck, liver or kidney cancer. In DNA form, the CDR3 reads TGTGCCAGCAGACCCGAAGGGCTTCCTTTGAGTACGCAGTATTTT. Translation gives CASRPEGLPLSTQYF. Full variable domain (missing parts from reference TRBV7-9 and TRBJ2-3): DTGVSQNPRHKITKRGQNVTFRCDPISEHNRLYWYRQTLGQGPEFLTYFQNEAQLEKSRLLSDRFSAERPKGSFSTLEIQRTEQGDSAMYLCASRPEGLPLSTQYFGPGTRLTVL.